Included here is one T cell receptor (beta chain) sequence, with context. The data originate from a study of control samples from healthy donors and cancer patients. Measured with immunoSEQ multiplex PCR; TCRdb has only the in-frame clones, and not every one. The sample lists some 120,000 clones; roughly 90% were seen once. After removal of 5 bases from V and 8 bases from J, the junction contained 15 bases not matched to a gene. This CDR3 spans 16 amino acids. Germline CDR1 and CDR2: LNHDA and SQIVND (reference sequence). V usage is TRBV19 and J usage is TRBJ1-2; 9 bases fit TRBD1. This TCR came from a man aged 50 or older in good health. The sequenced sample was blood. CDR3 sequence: CASSPQTGGAIIGYTF. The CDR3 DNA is TGTGCCAGTAGTCCCCAAACAGGGGGCGCGATAATCGGCTACACCTTC.